Reported below is one T cell receptor beta chain. In the PCR, 60 Vbeta and 13 Jbeta primers were used. Clones were read by immunoSEQ multiplex PCR, and TCRdb kept only the in-frame ones, dropping some. The listing contains about 77,000 clones. This CDR3 has 17 amino acids. Trimming took 3 bases from V and 8 from J, leaving 25 bases between them. Per the germline V gene, CDR1 is SGHTA and CDR2 is FQGTGA. The record originates from a study of cytomegalovirus exposure and HLA in healthy donors. The chain carries TRBV7-3 and TRBJ1-2; D is undetermined. The TCR was taken from a man aged 45-60 years in good health and CMV-seropositive. Sequenced: PBMCs. DNA for the CDR3: TGTGCCAGCAGCTTGCCCACCCCGGAACGGAGGTCTGAGGGCTACACCTTC. Translating gives CASSLPTPERRSEGYTF. The entire variable domain, with the rest obtained from reference TRBV7-3 and TRBJ1-2, is as follows: GAGVSQTPSNKVTEKGKYVELRCDPISGHTALYWYRQSLGQGPEFLIYFQGTGAADDSGLPNDRFFAVRPEGSVSTLKIQRTERGDSAVYLCASSLPTPERRSEGYTFGSGTRLTVV.